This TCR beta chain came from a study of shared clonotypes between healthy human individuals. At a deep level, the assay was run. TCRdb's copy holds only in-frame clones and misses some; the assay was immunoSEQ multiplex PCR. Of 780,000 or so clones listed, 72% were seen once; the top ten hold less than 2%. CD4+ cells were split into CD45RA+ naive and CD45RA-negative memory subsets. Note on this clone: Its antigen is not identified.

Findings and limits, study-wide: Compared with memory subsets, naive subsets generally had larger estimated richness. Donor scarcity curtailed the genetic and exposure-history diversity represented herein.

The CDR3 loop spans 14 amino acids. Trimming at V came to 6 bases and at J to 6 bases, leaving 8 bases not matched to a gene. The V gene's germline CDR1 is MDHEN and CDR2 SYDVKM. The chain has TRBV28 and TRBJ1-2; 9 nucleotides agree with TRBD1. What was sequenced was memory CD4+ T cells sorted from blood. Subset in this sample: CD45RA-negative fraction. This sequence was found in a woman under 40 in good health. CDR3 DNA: TGTGCCAGCAGACTCCCGGGGACAGGGAATGGCTACACCTTC. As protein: CASRLPGTGNGYTF.